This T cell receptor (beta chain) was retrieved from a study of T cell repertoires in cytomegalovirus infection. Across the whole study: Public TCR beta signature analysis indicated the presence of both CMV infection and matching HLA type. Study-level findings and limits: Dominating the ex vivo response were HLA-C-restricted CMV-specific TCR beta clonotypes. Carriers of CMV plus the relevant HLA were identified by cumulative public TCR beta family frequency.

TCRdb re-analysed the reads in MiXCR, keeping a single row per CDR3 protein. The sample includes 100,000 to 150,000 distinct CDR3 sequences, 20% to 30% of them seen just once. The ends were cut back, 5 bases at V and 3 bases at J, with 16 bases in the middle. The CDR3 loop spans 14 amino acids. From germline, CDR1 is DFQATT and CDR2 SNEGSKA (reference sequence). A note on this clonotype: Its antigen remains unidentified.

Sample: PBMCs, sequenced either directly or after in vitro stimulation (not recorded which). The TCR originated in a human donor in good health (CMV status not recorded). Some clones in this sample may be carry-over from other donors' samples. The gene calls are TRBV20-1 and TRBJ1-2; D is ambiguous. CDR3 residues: CSAQSSSGDYGYTF. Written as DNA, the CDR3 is TGCAGTGCTCAGTCGTCCTCAGGCGACTATGGCTACACCTTC.